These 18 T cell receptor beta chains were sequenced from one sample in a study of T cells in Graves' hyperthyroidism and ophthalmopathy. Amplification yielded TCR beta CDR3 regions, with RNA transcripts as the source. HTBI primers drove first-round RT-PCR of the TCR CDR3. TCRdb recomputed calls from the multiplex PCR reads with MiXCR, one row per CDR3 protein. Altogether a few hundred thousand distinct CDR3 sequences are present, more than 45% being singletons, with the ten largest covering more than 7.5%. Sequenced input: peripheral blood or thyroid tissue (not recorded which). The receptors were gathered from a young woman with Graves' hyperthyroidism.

In DNA, the CDR3 is TGCAGCGTTGCCATTGGGTCTGGGAATTCACCCCTCCACTTT. Its translation: CSVAIGSGNSPLHF. The chain recombines TRBV29-1 with TRBJ1-6; D gene ambiguous. CDR1 is SQVTM, CDR2 ANQGSEA, per germline. This CDR3 is built from 14 residues. Trimming cost V 4 bases and J 7 bases, with 14 bases left between them.

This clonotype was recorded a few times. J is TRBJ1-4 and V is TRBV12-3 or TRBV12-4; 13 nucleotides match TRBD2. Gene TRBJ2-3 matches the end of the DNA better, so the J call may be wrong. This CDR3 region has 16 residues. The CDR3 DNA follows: TGTGCCAGCAGTCCCCTAGGACTAGCGGGAGTAGATACGCAGTATTTT. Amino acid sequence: CASSPLGLAGVDTQYF.

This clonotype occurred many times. The CDR3 sequence is CASSRIGGRNTGELFF. In nucleotides, the CDR3 is TGCGCCAGCAGCCGTATCGGCGGACGAAACACCGGGGAGCTGTTTTTT. The rearrangement uses TRBV10-2 and TRBJ2-2, with D hard to call. CDR1 is WSHSY, CDR2 SAAADI, per germline. The CDR3 is 16 residues long. Trimming took off 6 bases at V and 2 bases at J, with 16 bases between the two ends.

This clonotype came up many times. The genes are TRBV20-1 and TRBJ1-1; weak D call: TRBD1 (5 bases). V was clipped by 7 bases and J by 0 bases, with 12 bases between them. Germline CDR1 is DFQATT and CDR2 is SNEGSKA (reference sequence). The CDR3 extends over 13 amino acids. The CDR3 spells CSEGNLMNTEAFF. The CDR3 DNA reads TGCAGTGAGGGGAACCTCATGAACACTGAAGCTTTCTTT.

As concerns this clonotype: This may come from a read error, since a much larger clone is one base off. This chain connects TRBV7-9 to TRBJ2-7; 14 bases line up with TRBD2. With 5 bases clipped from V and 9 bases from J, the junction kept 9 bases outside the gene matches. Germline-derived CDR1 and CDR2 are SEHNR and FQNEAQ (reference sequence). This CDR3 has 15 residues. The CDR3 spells CASSPGTSGSHGQYF. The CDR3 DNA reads TGTGCCAGCAGCCCCGGGACTAGCGGGAGCCACGGGCAGTACTTC.

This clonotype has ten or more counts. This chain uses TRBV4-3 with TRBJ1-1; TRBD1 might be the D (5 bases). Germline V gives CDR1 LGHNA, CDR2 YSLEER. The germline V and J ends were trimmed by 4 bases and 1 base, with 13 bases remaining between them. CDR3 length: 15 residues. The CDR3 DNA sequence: TGCGCCAGCAGCCCGACCCCCGGGGGGAACACTGAAGCTTTCTTT. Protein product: CASSPTPGGNTEAFF.

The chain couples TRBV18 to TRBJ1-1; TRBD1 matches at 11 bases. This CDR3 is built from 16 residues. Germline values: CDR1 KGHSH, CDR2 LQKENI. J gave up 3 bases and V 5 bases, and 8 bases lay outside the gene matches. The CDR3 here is CASSSGTGGQDTEAFF. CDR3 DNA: TGTGCCAGCTCAAGCGGGACAGGGGGGCAAGACACTGAAGCTTTCTTT.

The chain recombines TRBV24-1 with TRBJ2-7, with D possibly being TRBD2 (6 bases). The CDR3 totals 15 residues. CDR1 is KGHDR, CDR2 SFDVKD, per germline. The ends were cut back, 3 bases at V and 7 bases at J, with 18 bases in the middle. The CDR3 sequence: CATSDRRGYYNEQYF. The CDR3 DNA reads TGTGCCACCAGTGATCGCCGGGGGTACTACAATGAGCAGTACTTC.

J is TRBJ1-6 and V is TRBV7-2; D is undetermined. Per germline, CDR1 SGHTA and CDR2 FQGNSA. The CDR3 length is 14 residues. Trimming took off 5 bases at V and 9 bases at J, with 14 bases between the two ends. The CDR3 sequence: CASSKILAGSPLHF. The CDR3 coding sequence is TGTGCCAGCAGCAAGATACTAGCGGGTTCACCCCTCCACTTT.

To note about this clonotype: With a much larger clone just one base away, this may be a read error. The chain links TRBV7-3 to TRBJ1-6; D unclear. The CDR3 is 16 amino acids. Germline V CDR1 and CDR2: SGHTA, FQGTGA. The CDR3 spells CASSPSYRGLNSHLHF. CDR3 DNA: TGTGCCAGCAGCCCCTCTTATCGCGGCTTAAATTCACACCTCCACTTT. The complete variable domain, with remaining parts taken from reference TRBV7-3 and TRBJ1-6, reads GAGVSQTPSNKVTEKGKYVELRCDPISGHTALYWYRQSLGQGPEFLIYFQGTGAADDSGLPNDRFFAVRPEGSVSTLKIQRTERGDSAVYLCASSPSYRGLNSHLHFGNGTRLTVT.

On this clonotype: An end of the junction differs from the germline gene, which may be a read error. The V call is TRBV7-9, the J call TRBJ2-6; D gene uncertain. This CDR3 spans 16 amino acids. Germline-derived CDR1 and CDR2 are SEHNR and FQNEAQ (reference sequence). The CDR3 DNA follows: TGTGCCTGCAGCTTAGTTAGGTACTCTGGGGCCAACGTCCTGACTTTC. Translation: CACSLVRYSGANVLTF.

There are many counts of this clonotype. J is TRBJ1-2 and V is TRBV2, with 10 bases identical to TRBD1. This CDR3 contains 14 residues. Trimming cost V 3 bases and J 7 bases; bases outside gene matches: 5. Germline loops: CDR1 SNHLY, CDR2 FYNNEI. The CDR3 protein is CASSEGTGAIGYTF. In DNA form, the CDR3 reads TGTGCCAGCAGTGAGGGGACAGGGGCCATTGGCTACACCTTC.

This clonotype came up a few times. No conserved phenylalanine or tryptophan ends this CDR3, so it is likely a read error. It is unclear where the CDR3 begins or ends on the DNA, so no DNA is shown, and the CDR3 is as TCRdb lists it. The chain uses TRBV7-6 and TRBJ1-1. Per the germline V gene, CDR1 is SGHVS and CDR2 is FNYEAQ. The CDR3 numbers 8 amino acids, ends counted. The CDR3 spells CASSSRLA.

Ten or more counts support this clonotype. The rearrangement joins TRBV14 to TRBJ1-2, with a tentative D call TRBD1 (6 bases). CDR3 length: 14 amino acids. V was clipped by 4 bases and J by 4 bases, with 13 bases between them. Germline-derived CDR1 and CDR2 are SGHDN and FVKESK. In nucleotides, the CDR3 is TGTGCCAGCAGCCTCGGGACATTTCGCTATGGCTACACCTTC. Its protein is CASSLGTFRYGYTF.

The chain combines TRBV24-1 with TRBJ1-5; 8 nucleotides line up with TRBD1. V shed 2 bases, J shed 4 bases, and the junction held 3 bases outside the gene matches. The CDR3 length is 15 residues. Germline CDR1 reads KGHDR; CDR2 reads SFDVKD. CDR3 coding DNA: TGTGCCACCAGTGATTCGGGGGACAGGAATCAGCCCCAGCATTTT. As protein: CATSDSGDRNQPQHF.

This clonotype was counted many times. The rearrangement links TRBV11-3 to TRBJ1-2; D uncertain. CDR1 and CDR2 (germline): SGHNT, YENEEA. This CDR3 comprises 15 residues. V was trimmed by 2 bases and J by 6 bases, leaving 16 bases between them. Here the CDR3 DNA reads TGTGCCAGCAGCTTAACCTTGGACGGTTTTAATGGCTACACCTTC. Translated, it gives CASSLTLDGFNGYTF. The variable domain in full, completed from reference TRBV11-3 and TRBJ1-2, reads EAGVVQSPRYKIIEKKQPVAFWCNPISGHNTLYWYLQNLGQGPELLIRYENEEAVDDSQLPKDRFSAERLKGVDSTLKIQPAELGDSAVYLCASSLTLDGFNGYTFGSGTRLTVV.

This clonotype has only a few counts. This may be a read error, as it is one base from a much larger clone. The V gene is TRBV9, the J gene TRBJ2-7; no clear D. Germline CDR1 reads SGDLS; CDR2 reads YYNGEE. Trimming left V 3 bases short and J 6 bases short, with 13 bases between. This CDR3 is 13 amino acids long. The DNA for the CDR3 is TGTGCCAGCAGCGCCTGGGCCCACAGCGAGCAGTACTTC. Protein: CASSAWAHSEQYF.

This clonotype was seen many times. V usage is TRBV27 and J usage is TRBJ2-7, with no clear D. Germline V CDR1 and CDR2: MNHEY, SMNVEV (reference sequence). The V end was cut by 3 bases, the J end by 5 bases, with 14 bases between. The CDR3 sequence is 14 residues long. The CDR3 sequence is CASSLPGLRHEQYF. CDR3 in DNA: TGTGCCAGCAGTTTGCCGGGTTTGAGACACGAGCAGTACTTC.